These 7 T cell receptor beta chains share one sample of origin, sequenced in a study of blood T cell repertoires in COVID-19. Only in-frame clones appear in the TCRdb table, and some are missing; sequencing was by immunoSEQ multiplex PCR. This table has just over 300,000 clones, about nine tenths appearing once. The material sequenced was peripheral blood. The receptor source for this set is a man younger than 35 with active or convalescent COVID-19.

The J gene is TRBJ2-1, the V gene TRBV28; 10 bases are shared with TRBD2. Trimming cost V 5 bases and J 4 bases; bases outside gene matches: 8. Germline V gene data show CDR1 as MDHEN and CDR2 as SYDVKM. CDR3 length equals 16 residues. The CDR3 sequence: CASSESGLAAYNEQFF. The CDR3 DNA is TGTGCCAGCAGTGAATCCGGACTAGCGGCGTACAATGAGCAGTTCTTC. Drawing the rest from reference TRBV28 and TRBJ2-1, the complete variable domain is DVKVTQSSRYLVKRTGEKVFLECVQDMDHENMFWYRQDPGLGLRLIYFSYDVKMKEKGDIPEGYSVSREKKERFSLILESASTNQTSMYLCASSESGLAAYNEQFFGPGTRLTVL.

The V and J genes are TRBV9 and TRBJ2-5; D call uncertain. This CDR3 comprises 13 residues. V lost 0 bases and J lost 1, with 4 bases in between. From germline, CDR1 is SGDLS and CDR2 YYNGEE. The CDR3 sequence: CASSVASQETQYF. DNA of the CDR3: TGTGCCAGCAGCGTAGCCTCCCAAGAGACCCAGTACTTC.

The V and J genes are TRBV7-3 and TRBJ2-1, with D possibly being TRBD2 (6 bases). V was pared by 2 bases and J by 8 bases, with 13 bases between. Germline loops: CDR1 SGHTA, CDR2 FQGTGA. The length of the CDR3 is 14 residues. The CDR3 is CASSLAGKGDEQFF. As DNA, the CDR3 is TGTGCCAGCAGCTTAGCGGGAAAGGGTGATGAGCAGTTCTTC.

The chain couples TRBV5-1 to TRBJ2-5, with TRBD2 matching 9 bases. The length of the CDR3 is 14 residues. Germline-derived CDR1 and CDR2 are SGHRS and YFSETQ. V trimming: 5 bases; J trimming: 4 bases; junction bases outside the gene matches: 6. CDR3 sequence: CASRPAGGSETQYF. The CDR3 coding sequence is TGCGCCAGCAGGCCAGCGGGGGGATCAGAGACCCAGTACTTC.

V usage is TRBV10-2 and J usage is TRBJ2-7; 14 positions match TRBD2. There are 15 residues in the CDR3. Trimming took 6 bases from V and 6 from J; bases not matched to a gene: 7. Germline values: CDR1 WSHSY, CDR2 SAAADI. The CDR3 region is CASSARLAGGPEQYF. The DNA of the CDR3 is TGCGCCAGCAGCGCTAGACTAGCGGGGGGGCCCGAGCAGTACTTC.

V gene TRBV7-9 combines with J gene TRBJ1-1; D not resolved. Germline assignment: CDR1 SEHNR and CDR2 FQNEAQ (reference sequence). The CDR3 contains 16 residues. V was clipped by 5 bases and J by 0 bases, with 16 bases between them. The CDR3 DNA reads TGTGCCAGCAGCAACGAGTTAGCGGAAATGAACACTGAAGCTTTCTTT. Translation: CASSNELAEMNTEAFF.

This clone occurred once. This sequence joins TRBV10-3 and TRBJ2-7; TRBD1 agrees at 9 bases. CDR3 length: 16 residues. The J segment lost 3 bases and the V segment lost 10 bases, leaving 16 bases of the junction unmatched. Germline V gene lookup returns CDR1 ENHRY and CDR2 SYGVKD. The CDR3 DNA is TGTGCCAGCCAAAAAACCGGGACAGGGAATCGCTACGAGCAGTACTTC. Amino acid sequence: CASQKTGTGNRYEQYF.